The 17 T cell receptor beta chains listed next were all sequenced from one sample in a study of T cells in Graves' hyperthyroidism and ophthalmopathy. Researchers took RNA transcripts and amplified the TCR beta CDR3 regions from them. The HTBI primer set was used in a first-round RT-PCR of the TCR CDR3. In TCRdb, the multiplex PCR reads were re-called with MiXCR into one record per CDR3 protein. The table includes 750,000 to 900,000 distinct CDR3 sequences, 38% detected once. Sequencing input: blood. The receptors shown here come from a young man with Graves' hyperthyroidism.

The CDR3 here is CSVEDWLAGAGANVLTF. The CDR3 coding sequence is TGCAGCGTTGAAGATTGGCTAGCGGGAGCCGGGGCCAACGTCCTGACTTTC. This chain joins TRBV29-1 and TRBJ2-6, with TRBD2 matching 10 bases. From germline, CDR1 is SQVTM and CDR2 ANQGSEA. J lost 4 bases, V lost 0 bases, and 6 bases had no gene match. This CDR3 has 17 residues.

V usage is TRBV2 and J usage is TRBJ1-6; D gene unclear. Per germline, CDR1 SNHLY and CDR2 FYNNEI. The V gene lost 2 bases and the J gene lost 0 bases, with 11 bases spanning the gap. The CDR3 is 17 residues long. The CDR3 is CASSEYLGSSYNSPLHF. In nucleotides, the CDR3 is TGTGCCAGCAGTGAATACTTAGGGAGCTCCTATAATTCACCCCTCCACTTT.

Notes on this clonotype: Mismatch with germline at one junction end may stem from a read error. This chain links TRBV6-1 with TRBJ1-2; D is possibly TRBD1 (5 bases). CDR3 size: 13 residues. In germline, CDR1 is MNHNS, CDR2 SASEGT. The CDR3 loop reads CAISDWRGDGNTF. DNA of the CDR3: TGTGCCATCAGTGATTGGAGGGGAGATGGAAACACCTTC.

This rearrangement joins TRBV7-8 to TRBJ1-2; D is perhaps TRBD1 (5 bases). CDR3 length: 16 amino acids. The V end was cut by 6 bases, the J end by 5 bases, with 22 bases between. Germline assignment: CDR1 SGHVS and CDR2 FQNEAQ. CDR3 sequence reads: CASSHLPPRGEYGYTF. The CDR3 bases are TGTGCCAGCAGTCATTTACCCCCCCGGGGGGAGTATGGCTACACCTTC. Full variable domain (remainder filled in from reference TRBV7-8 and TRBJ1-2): GAGVSQSPRYKVAKRGQDVALRCDPISGHVSLFWYQQALGQGPEFLTYFQNEAQLDKSGLPSDRFFAERPEGSVSTLKIQRTQQEDSAVYLCASSHLPPRGEYGYTFGSGTRLTVV.

CDR3 region: CASSEGERTLEAFF. Here the CDR3 DNA reads TGTGCCAGCAGCGAGGGAGAGAGAACACTGGAAGCTTTCTTT. The chain joins TRBV7-8 to TRBJ1-1, with D hard to call. Trimming removed 5 bases from V and 8 bases from J, with 18 bases in between. CDR3 length: 14 residues. The V gene's germline CDR1 is SGHVS and CDR2 FQNEAQ.

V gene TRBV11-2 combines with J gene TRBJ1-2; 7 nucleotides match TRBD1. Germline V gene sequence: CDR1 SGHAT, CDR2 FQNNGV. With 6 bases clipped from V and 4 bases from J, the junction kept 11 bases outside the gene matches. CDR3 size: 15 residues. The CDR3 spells CASSSQGQLGYGYTF. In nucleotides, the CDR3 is TGTGCCAGCAGTTCCCAGGGACAGCTCGGCTATGGCTACACCTTC.

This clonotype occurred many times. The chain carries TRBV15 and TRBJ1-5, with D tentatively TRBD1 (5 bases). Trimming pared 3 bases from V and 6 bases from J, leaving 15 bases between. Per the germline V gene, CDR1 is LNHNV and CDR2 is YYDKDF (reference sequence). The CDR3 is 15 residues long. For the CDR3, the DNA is TGTGCCACCAGCAGTGAAGCCCCCGGGGCTCAGCCCCAGCATTTT. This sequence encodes CATSSEAPGAQPQHF.

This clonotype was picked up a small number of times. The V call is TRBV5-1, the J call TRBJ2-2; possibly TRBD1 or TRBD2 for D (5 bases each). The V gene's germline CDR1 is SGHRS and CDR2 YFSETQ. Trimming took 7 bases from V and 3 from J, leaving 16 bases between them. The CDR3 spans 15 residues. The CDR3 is CASASGTDYTGELFF. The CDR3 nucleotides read TGCGCCAGCGCCTCCGGGACGGACTACACCGGGGAGCTGTTTTTT.

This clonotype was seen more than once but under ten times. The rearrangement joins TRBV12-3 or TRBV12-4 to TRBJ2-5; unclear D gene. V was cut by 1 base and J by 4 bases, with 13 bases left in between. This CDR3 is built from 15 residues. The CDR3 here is CASSLVGRAGETQYF. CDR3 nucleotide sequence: TGTGCCAGCAGTTTAGTAGGGCGTGCCGGAGAGACCCAGTACTTC.

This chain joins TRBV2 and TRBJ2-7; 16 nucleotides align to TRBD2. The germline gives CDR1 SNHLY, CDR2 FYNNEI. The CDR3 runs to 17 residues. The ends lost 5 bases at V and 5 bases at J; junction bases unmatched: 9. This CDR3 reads CASSSGTSGRAIHEQYF. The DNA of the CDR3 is TGTGCCAGCAGTTCCGGGACTAGCGGGAGGGCCATTCACGAGCAGTACTTC.

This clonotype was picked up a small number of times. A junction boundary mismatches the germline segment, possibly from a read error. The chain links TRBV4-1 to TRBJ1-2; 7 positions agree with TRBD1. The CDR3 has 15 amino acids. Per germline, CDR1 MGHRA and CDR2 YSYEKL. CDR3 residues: CASSQRPGQSLGYTF. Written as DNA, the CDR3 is TGTGCCAGCAGCCAAAGACCGGGACAGTCGCTTGGCTACACCTTC.

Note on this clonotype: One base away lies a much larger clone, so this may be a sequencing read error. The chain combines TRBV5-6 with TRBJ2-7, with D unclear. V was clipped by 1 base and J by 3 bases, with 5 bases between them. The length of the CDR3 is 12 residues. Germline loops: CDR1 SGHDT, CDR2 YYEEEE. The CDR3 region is CASSLFNYEQYF. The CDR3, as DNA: TGTGCCAGCAGCTTGTTCAACTACGAGCAGTACTTC.

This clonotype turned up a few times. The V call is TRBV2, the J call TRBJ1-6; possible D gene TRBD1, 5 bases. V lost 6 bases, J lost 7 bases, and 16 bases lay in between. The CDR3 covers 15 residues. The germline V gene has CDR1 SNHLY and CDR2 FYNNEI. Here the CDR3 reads CASSVGPGRNSPLHF. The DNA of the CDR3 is TGTGCCAGCAGCGTTGGGCCAGGGAGGAATTCACCCCTCCACTTT.

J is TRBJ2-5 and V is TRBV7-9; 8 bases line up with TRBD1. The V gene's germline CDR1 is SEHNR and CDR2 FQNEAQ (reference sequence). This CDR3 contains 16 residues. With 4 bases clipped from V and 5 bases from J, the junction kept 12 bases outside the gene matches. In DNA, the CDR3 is TGTGCCAGCAGCTCAAGCGGGCAGGGGGCTTGGGAGACCCAGTACTTC. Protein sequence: CASSSSGQGAWETQYF. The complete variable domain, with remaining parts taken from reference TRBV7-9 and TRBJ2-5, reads DTGVSQNPRHKITKRGQNVTFRCDPISEHNRLYWYRQTLGQGPEFLTYFQNEAQLEKSRLLSDRFSAERPKGSFSTLEIQRTEQGDSAMYLCASSSSGQGAWETQYFGPGTRLLVL.

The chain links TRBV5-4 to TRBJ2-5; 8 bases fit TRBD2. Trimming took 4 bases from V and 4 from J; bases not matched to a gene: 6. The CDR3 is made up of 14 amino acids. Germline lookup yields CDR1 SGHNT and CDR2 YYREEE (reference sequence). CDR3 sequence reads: CASSHGTRRETQYF. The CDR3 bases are TGTGCCAGCAGCCACGGGACTAGAAGAGAGACCCAGTACTTC.

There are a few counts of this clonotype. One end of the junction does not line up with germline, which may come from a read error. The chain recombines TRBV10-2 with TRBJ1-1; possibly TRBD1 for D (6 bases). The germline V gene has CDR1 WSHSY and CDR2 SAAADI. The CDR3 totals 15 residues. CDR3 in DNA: TGTGCCAGCAGTTACTGGGGGCCGGGGAACACTGAAGCTTTCTTT. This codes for CASSYWGPGNTEAFF.

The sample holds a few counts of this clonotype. This CDR3 is CSARATSGIIYEQYF. For the CDR3, the DNA is TGCAGTGCTAGAGCTACTAGCGGGATAATCTACGAGCAGTACTTC. This chain connects TRBV20-1 to TRBJ2-7, with 10 positions matching TRBD2. In germline, CDR1 is DFQATT, CDR2 SNEGSKA (reference sequence). With 1 base clipped from V and 3 bases from J, the junction kept 6 bases outside the gene matches. The CDR3 length is 15 residues.